These 17 T cell receptor beta chains were sequenced from one sample in a study of cytomegalovirus exposure and HLA in healthy donors. The PCR contained 60 Vbeta and 13 Jbeta primers. The protocol was immunoSEQ multiplex PCR, while the TCRdb copy is restricted to in-frame clones and leaves out a portion. This sample has about 150,000 clones, with roughly four fifths found just once. Sequencing input: PBMCs. These receptors were obtained from a girl aged 5 to 17 in good health and CMV-seropositive.

This clone was counted a few times. The chain recombines TRBV6-4 with TRBJ1-1; possibly TRBD1 for D (5 bases). Germline CDR1 reads MRHNA; CDR2 reads SNTAGT. The CDR3 consists of 14 residues. Trimming pared 6 bases from V and 5 bases from J, leaving 16 bases between. CDR3 nucleotides: TGTGCCAGCAGACTGGGGGGGGAAGAGACTGAAGCTTTCTTT. Its translation is CASRLGGEETEAFF.

As DNA, the CDR3 is TGTGCCAGCAGTTTCGCAGGGAATGAAAAACTGTTTTTT. Amino acid sequence: CASSFAGNEKLFF. The genes are TRBV6-1 and TRBJ1-4; weak D call: TRBD1 (5 bases). This CDR3 region has 13 residues. Trimming removed 5 bases from V and 5 bases from J, with 9 bases in between. CDR1 MNHNS and CDR2 SASEGT come from the germline V gene.

This clone has just a few counts. The chain employs TRBV27 and TRBJ1-1, with 8 bases matching TRBD1. This CDR3 spans 15 amino acids. Germline V CDR1 and CDR2: MNHEY, SMNVEV (reference sequence). V gave up 3 bases and J gave up 4 bases; unmatched junction bases: 7. The CDR3 reads CASSLWTGSGTEAFF. DNA for the CDR3: TGTGCCAGCAGTTTGTGGACAGGGTCTGGCACTGAAGCTTTCTTT.

The J gene is TRBJ1-1, the V gene TRBV5-6; TRBD1 might be the D (5 bases). Per the germline V gene, CDR1 is SGHDT and CDR2 is YYEEEE. There are 14 residues in the CDR3. Trimming took 0 bases from V and 4 from J, leaving 10 bases between them. Here the CDR3 DNA reads TGTGCCAGCAGCTTGGGTGGGGCGTTCACTGAAGCTTTCTTT. As protein: CASSLGGAFTEAFF.

The genes are TRBV27 and TRBJ1-6; no clear D. Trimming left V 1 base short and J 10 bases short, with 8 bases between. CDR3 length: 13 residues. Germline V gene lookup returns CDR1 MNHEY and CDR2 SMNVEV (reference sequence). The CDR3 protein is CASSLFSLSPLHF. CDR3 bases: TGTGCCAGCAGTTTATTTTCCCTCTCACCCCTCCACTTT.

The chain combines TRBV5-5 with TRBJ2-3; 8 nucleotides agree with TRBD1. V was clipped by 3 bases and J by 1 base; unmatched bases: 1. This CDR3 has 14 residues. The V gene's germline CDR1 is SGHKS and CDR2 YYEKEE (reference sequence). CDR3 sequence (DNA): TGTGCCAGCAGCTCGACAGGGGGCACAGATACGCAGTATTTT. Translating it yields CASSSTGGTDTQYF.

The rearrangement links TRBV28 to TRBJ2-5, with a weak D call TRBD2 (7 bases). The DNA end lines up better with TRBJ2-7; the J call may be wrong. Germline lookup yields CDR1 MDHEN and CDR2 SYDVKM. This CDR3 is built from 15 residues. This CDR3 reads CASSTPRGGIHEQYF. The CDR3 region has the DNA TGTGCCAGCAGTACCCCGAGGGGGGGGATCCACGAGCAGTACTTC.

The chain has TRBV5-1 and TRBJ2-6, with TRBD1 identical over 8 bases. CDR1 SGHRS and CDR2 YFSETQ come from the germline V gene. Germline trimming cut 2 bases from V and 0 bases from J; bases unmatched to any gene: 13. This CDR3 region has 20 residues. The CDR3 region is CASSFTWTGRVSSGANVLTF. CDR3 in DNA: TGCGCCAGCAGCTTTACGTGGACAGGGAGAGTCTCCTCTGGGGCCAACGTCCTGACTTTC.

In this sample, this clone turned up once. This chain joins TRBV5-1 and TRBJ1-2; 9 positions agree with TRBD1. This CDR3 spans 16 amino acids. CDR1 is SGHRS, CDR2 YFSETQ, per germline. After removal of 1 base from V and 7 bases from J, the junction contained 11 bases not matched to a gene. CDR3 sequence: CASSLSSLTGGAGYTF. The CDR3 DNA sequence: TGCGCCAGCAGCTTGTCGTCCCTCACAGGGGGCGCTGGCTACACCTTC. Based on the CDR3 plus reference TRBV5-1 and TRBJ1-2, the full variable domain is KAGVTQTPRYLIKTRGQQVTLSCSPISGHRSVSWYQQTPGQGLQFLFEYFSETQRNKGNFPGRFSGRQFSNSRSEMNVSTLELGDSALYLCASSLSSLTGGAGYTFGSGTRLTVV.

The chain combines TRBV19 with TRBJ2-1, with D possibly being TRBD2 (6 bases). This CDR3 contains 12 residues. V was shortened by 10 bases and J by 7 bases, with 14 bases between the two germline ends. Per the germline V gene, CDR1 is LNHDA and CDR2 is SQIVND (reference sequence). CDR3 loop: CATRPGGNEQFF. In nucleotides, the CDR3 is TGTGCCACCCGGCCCGGAGGGAATGAGCAGTTCTTC. The complete variable domain, with remaining parts taken from reference TRBV19 and TRBJ2-1, reads DGGITQSPKYLFRKEGQNVTLSCEQNLNHDAMYWYRQDPGQGLRLIYYSQIVNDFQKGDIAEGYSVSREKKESFPLTVTSAQKNPTAFYLCATRPGGNEQFFGPGTRLTVL.

V is TRBV28 and J is TRBJ1-1, with D possibly being TRBD1 (6 bases). The germline CDR1 and CDR2 sequences are MDHEN and SYDVKM. The CDR3 extends over 13 amino acids. Between the trimmed V and J ends, which lost 5 bases and 1 base, there was a span of 8 bases. The CDR3 here is CASSPGQNTEAFF. The CDR3 bases are TGTGCCAGCAGTCCGGGACAGAACACTGAAGCTTTCTTT.

The rearrangement joins TRBV6-5 to TRBJ1-2; no firm D call. CDR1 is MNHEY, CDR2 SVGAGI, per germline. V was pared by 2 bases and J by 2 bases, with 15 bases between. This CDR3 is 16 amino acids long. The CDR3 bases are TGTGCCAGCAGTTACGGGCAGGCGGCGGGAAACTATGGCTACACCTTC. Amino acid sequence: CASSYGQAAGNYGYTF.

J is TRBJ1-1 and V is TRBV9; no firm D call. V was shortened by 0 bases and J by 2 bases, with 11 bases between the two germline ends. From germline, CDR1 is SGDLS and CDR2 YYNGEE. This CDR3 has 15 residues. For the CDR3, the DNA is TGTGCCAGCAGCGTAGATGTCAGTACCAACACTGAAGCTTTCTTT. Residues: CASSVDVSTNTEAFF.

The J gene is TRBJ2-1, the V gene TRBV27; a weak D match, TRBD2 (6 bases). CDR1 and CDR2 (germline): MNHEY, SMNVEV (reference sequence). V was pared by 3 bases and J by 2 bases, with 8 bases between. The CDR3 loop spans 14 amino acids. The CDR3 spells CASSFTGAYNEQFF. CDR3 bases: TGTGCCAGCAGTTTCACGGGAGCCTACAATGAGCAGTTCTTC.

This clone showed up just a few times. This sequence joins TRBV5-1 and TRBJ1-1; D is undetermined. The CDR3 is 14 amino acids. Looked up from germline, CDR1 is SGHRS and CDR2 is YFSETQ. Trimming pared 1 base from V and 0 bases from J, leaving 7 bases between. CDR3 sequence reads: CASSLNSLNTEAFF. The CDR3 DNA reads as TGCGCCAGCAGCTTGAACAGCCTGAACACTGAAGCTTTCTTT.

The rearrangement links TRBV19 to TRBJ2-1, with D tentatively TRBD1 (6 bases). Germline lookup yields CDR1 LNHDA and CDR2 SQIVND (reference sequence). The CDR3 consists of 14 residues. V was pared by 2 bases and J by 7 bases, with 12 bases between. CDR3 protein: CASSIWGPGNEQFF. DNA of the CDR3: TGTGCCAGTAGTATATGGGGGCCGGGAAATGAGCAGTTCTTC.

J is TRBJ2-7 and V is TRBV13; D gene unclear. Deletions cut 1 base from V and 3 bases from J, with 7 bases between. The CDR3 extends over 13 amino acids. Germline CDR1 PRHDT, CDR2 FYEKMQ (reference sequence). The CDR3 bases are TGTGCCAGCAGCTTAGATGGCGGCTACGAGCAGTACTTC. Translated, it gives CASSLDGGYEQYF.